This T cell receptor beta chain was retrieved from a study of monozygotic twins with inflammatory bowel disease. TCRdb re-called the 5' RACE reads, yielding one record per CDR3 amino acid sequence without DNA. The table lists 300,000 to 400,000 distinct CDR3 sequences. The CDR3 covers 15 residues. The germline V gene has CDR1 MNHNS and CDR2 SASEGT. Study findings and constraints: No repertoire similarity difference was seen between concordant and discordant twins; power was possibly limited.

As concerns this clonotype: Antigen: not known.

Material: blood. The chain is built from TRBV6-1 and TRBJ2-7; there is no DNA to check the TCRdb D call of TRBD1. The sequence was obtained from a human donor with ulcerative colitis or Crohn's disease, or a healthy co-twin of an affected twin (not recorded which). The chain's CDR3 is CASSTPQGSYHEQYF.